A single sample is the source of the 28 T cell receptor beta chains below, sequenced in a study of graft-versus-host responses after intestinal transplantation. Sequenced by immunoSEQ multiplex PCR; TCRdb stores in-frame clones only, minus some. The sample gives some 66,000 clones, around 90% of which show up once; over 1.5% is in the top ten. From the graft tissue, intraepithelial and lamina propria lymphocytes were released through processing. The sample was ileum tissue, taken around 350 days after transplant. These TCRs come from a human patient who received an intestinal transplant, so some T cells may come from the graft donor.

DNA for the CDR3: TGTGCCAGCAGGGGACTAGCGGGGAACAGTGAGACCCAGTACTTC. Translating it yields CASRGLAGNSETQYF. This chain uses TRBV7-9 with TRBJ2-5; 13 nucleotides match TRBD2. The CDR3 spans 15 residues. The V segment lost 6 bases and the J segment 5 bases; nucleotides outside the gene matches: 6. Looked up from germline, CDR1 is SEHNR and CDR2 is FQNEAQ (reference sequence).

This clone has a single count. The chain joins TRBV28 to TRBJ2-7, with 13 bases identical to TRBD2. In germline, CDR1 is MDHEN, CDR2 SYDVKM. The trim removed 4 bases at V and 3 bases at J, leaving 3 bases unmatched. This CDR3 comprises 15 residues. The CDR3 spells CASSWGTSGVYEQYF. The DNA of the CDR3 is TGTGCCAGCAGTTGGGGGACTAGCGGGGTCTACGAGCAGTACTTC.

The chain uses TRBV28 and TRBJ2-3; 9 nucleotides agree with TRBD2. The CDR3 length is 16 residues. V shed 2 bases, J shed 4 bases, and the junction held 7 bases outside the gene matches. The germline V gene encodes CDR1 MDHEN and CDR2 SYDVKM. The CDR3 loop reads CASSLPLAGFSDTQYF. The CDR3 nucleotides are TGTGCCAGCAGTTTACCCCTAGCGGGATTTTCAGATACGCAGTATTTT.

The V and J genes are TRBV11-2 and TRBJ2-2, with D tentatively TRBD2 (6 bases). V lost 3 bases and J 8 bases, leaving 10 bases between the germline ends. CDR1 and CDR2 (germline): SGHAT, FQNNGV. CDR3 length: 13 residues. Here the CDR3 reads CASSFASGGELFF. The CDR3 coding sequence is TGTGCCAGCAGCTTTGCCAGCGGGGGGGAGCTGTTTTTT.

The chain joins TRBV6-1 to TRBJ2-7, with TRBD2 identical over 9 bases. V was clipped by 0 bases and J by 5 bases; unmatched bases: 8. Germline assignment: CDR1 MNHNS and CDR2 SASEGT. This CDR3 is 16 amino acids long. The DNA of the CDR3 is TGTGCCAGCAGTGAAGCCGGGGCGGGAGGGGGCGACGAGCAGTACTTC. Residues: CASSEAGAGGGDEQYF.

V usage is TRBV28 and J usage is TRBJ2-7; TRBD2 matches 7 bases. Germline trimming cut 3 bases from V and 10 bases from J; bases unmatched to any gene: 9. From germline, CDR1 is MDHEN and CDR2 SYDVKM. The CDR3 spans 13 residues. CDR3 nucleotide sequence: TGTGCCAGCAGTTTCGGATCTAGCGGAAGACAGTACTTC. Its translation is CASSFGSSGRQYF.

The chain's CDR3 is CAITKGGTGYGYTF. The DNA of the CDR3 is TGTGCCATCACTAAGGGGGGAACAGGCTATGGCTACACCTTC. The rearrangement joins TRBV6-6 to TRBJ1-2; tentative D call: TRBD1 (6 bases). Trimming cost V 10 bases and J 4 bases, with 19 bases left between them. CDR1 and CDR2 (germline): MNHNY, SVGAGI (reference sequence). CDR3 length: 14 residues.

The chain links TRBV19 to TRBJ1-1; maybe TRBD1 (6 bases). Germline assignment: CDR1 LNHDA and CDR2 SQIVND (reference sequence). The germline V and J ends were trimmed by 5 bases and 2 bases, with 12 bases remaining between them. This CDR3 is built from 14 residues. CDR3 bases: TGTGCCAGTAGTCAGGACAGACGAAACACTGAAGCTTTCTTT. It encodes CASSQDRRNTEAFF.

This clone is a singleton in its sample. The chain carries TRBV11-3 and TRBJ2-7; D is unresolved. CDR1 is SGHNT, CDR2 YENEEA, per germline. The CDR3 contains 13 residues. Trimming removed 0 bases at V and 5 bases at J, with 8 bases between. The CDR3 here is CASSLDNTNEQYF. DNA for the CDR3: TGTGCCAGCAGCTTAGATAATACTAACGAGCAGTACTTC.

The CDR3 DNA is TGCGCCAGCAGTGAGTCGGGGTACGAGCAGTACTTC. It translates to CASSESGYEQYF. The rearrangement links TRBV10-2 to TRBJ2-7; D uncertain. CDR3 length: 12 amino acids. Deletions cut 0 bases from V and 4 bases from J, with 4 bases between. Germline CDR1 is WSHSY and CDR2 is SAAADI.

This rearrangement joins TRBV7-9 to TRBJ2-2; 10 bases match TRBD1. Germline values: CDR1 SEHNR, CDR2 FQNEAQ (reference sequence). The J segment lost 6 bases and the V segment lost 6 bases, leaving 10 bases of the junction unmatched. The CDR3 length is 16 residues. This chain's CDR3 is CASSTETGGGAGELFF. CDR3 coding DNA: TGTGCCAGCAGTACCGAGACAGGGGGCGGCGCCGGGGAGCTGTTTTTT.

The chain employs TRBV5-5 and TRBJ1-3, with D uncertain. CDR3 length: 15 residues. Trimming removed 4 bases at V and 0 bases at J, with 11 bases between. Germline CDR1 and CDR2: SGHKS and YYEKEE (reference sequence). The CDR3 protein is CASSPHYSSGNTIYF. The CDR3 coding sequence is TGTGCCAGCAGCCCACATTACAGCTCTGGAAACACCATATATTTT.

J is TRBJ1-2 and V is TRBV7-3; D is perhaps TRBD1 (5 bases). The CDR3 spans 16 residues. Trimming took off 2 bases at V and 8 bases at J, with 21 bases between the two ends. Germline-derived CDR1 and CDR2 are SGHTA and FQGTGA. The CDR3 DNA follows: TGTGCCAGCAGCTTACATCCACCGGGGCTAAGTGGGGGCTACACCTTC. Encoded protein: CASSLHPPGLSGGYTF.

The CDR3 is CAWSLGSTYEQYF. DNA of the CDR3: TGTGCCTGGAGTCTGGGCAGCACCTACGAGCAGTACTTC. The chain couples TRBV30 to TRBJ2-7, with D hard to call. The CDR3 contains 13 residues. V shed 2 bases and J shed 2 bases, with 10 bases lying between them. Germline V CDR1 and CDR2: GTSNPN, SVGIG (reference sequence). Based on the CDR3 plus reference TRBV30 and TRBJ2-7, the full variable domain is SQTIHQWPATLVQPVGSPLSLECTVEGTSNPNLYWYRQAAGRGLQLLFYSVGIGQISSEVPQNLSASRPQDRQFILSSKKLLLSDSGFYLCAWSLGSTYEQYFGPGTRLTVT.

The CDR3 sequence is CASSLGTSGYEQYF. The CDR3 DNA is TGTGCCAGCAGTCTCGGGACTAGCGGCTACGAGCAGTACTTC. The genes are TRBV6-4 and TRBJ2-7, with 11 bases identical to TRBD2. Trimming at V came to 5 bases and at J to 3 bases, leaving 3 bases not matched to a gene. This CDR3 region has 14 residues. CDR1 and CDR2 from the germline V gene are MRHNA and SNTAGT.

This sequence joins TRBV27 and TRBJ1-5; the D gene is possibly TRBD1 (5 bases). Germline V gene sequence: CDR1 MNHEY, CDR2 SMNVEV (reference sequence). V gave up 6 bases and J gave up 0 bases, with 27 bases separating them. The CDR3 runs 20 residues. The DNA of the CDR3 is TGTGCCAGCAGCCATTCCTGGGGGGACGCGGCCCTCTATAGCAATCAGCCCCAGCATTTT. Its protein is CASSHSWGDAALYSNQPQHF.

The V call is TRBV7-9, the J call TRBJ2-7; 8 bases map to TRBD1. The V segment lost 5 bases and the J segment 6 bases; nucleotides outside the gene matches: 3. The CDR3 has 12 amino acids. The germline CDR1 and CDR2 sequences are SEHNR and FQNEAQ (reference sequence). CDR3 nucleotide sequence: TGTGCCAGCAGCCGGACAGGGCTCGAGCAGTACTTC. Translated: CASSRTGLEQYF.

The J gene is TRBJ2-4, the V gene TRBV28; D not certain. This CDR3 spans 15 amino acids. The germline gives CDR1 MDHEN, CDR2 SYDVKM. Trimming took off 4 bases at V and 0 bases at J, with 10 bases between the two ends. The CDR3 is CASSSEWKAKNIQYF. DNA of the CDR3: TGTGCCAGCAGTTCGGAGTGGAAAGCCAAAAACATTCAGTACTTC. Combining the CDR3 with reference TRBV28 and TRBJ2-4 gives the whole variable domain DVKVTQSSRYLVKRTGEKVFLECVQDMDHENMFWYRQDPGLGLRLIYFSYDVKMKEKGDIPEGYSVSREKKERFSLILESASTNQTSMYLCASSSEWKAKNIQYFGAGTRLSVL.

The chain links TRBV5-4 to TRBJ1-2; TRBD1 is a possible D gene (5 bases). Germline-derived CDR1 and CDR2 are SGHNT and YYREEE (reference sequence). The CDR3 is made up of 14 amino acids. V gave up 4 bases and J gave up 5 bases, with 15 bases separating them. In DNA, the CDR3 is TGTGCCAGCAGCCCGTCATATGGGGGATATGGCTACACCTTC. Residues: CASSPSYGGYGYTF.

This clone came up a few times. The chain links TRBV6-6 to TRBJ2-1, with TRBD2 matching over 12 bases. The germline V gene has CDR1 MNHNY and CDR2 SVGAGI (reference sequence). V lost 0 bases and J lost 10; bases outside the gene matches: 7. This CDR3 has 16 residues. In nucleotides, the CDR3 is TGTGCCAGCAGTTACTCGTCTAGCGGGAGGGCGGGGGAGCAGTTCTTC. Translating gives CASSYSSSGRAGEQFF.

This clone appeared once. In DNA, the CDR3 is TGTGCCAGCAGCTGGCTGGGGACCTACTCCTACGAGCAGTACTTC. It is translated as CASSWLGTYSYEQYF. The chain has TRBV5-6 and TRBJ2-5; D possibly uses TRBD1 or TRBD2 (5 bases each). Near its end, the DNA agrees better with TRBJ2-7, so the J call may be wrong. CDR3 length: 15 residues. The germline V gene has CDR1 SGHDT and CDR2 YYEEEE.

The CDR3: CASSQESSVATNEKLFF. Here the CDR3 DNA reads TGCGCCAGCAGCCAAGAATCATCAGTTGCAACTAATGAAAAACTGTTTTTT. V and J are TRBV4-1 and TRBJ1-4; D is undetermined. Germline V lookup: CDR1 MGHRA, CDR2 YSYEKL. Trimming took off 0 bases at V and 0 bases at J, with 11 bases between the two ends. The CDR3 extends over 17 amino acids.

V usage is TRBV6-6 and J usage is TRBJ2-5; D ambiguous. Per germline, CDR1 MNHNY and CDR2 SVGAGI (reference sequence). V was trimmed by 2 bases and J by 2 bases, leaving 15 bases between them. This CDR3 comprises 16 residues. In nucleotides, the CDR3 is TGTGCCAGCAGTTACGGCGCACACTATGCTCAAGAGACCCAGTACTTC. This encodes CASSYGAHYAQETQYF.

This clone was picked up one time. The chain is built from TRBV29-1 and TRBJ2-4; 14 bases map to TRBD2. V trimming: 0 bases; J trimming: 9 bases; junction bases outside the gene matches: 13. CDR1 is SQVTM, CDR2 ANQGSEA, per germline. The CDR3 extends over 18 amino acids. CDR3 coding DNA: TGCAGCGTTGAAGACCGCTCCTGGGGGACTAGCGGGAGTGGCATTCAGTACTTC. It yields the protein CSVEDRSWGTSGSGIQYF.

The CDR3 spells CASRTGLLVYGYTF. The DNA for the CDR3 is TGTGCCAGCAGGACAGGGCTTTTAGTTTATGGCTACACCTTC. The J gene is TRBJ1-2, the V gene TRBV2; 7 bases are shared with TRBD1. Per the germline V gene, CDR1 is SNHLY and CDR2 is FYNNEI. This CDR3 contains 14 residues. The ends lost 6 bases at V and 5 bases at J; junction bases unmatched: 9.

The chain uses TRBV4-1 and TRBJ2-7; 7 bases are shared with TRBD1. V shed 5 bases and J 0 bases; nucleotides not matched to a gene: 10. In germline, CDR1 is MGHRA, CDR2 YSYEKL. The CDR3 contains 16 residues. The CDR3 DNA sequence: TGCGCCAGCAGCTTTTATACAGGGGCCGACTCCTACGAGCAGTACTTC. Residues: CASSFYTGADSYEQYF.

V and J are TRBV2 and TRBJ2-1, with D unclear. The V gene lost 1 base and the J gene lost 5 bases, with 9 bases spanning the gap. The germline gives CDR1 SNHLY, CDR2 FYNNEI. The CDR3 consists of 14 residues. CDR3 region: CASSEDGGNNEQFF. The CDR3 DNA is TGTGCCAGCAGTGAAGATGGTGGGAACAATGAGCAGTTCTTC. Drawing the rest from reference TRBV2 and TRBJ2-1, the complete variable domain is EPEVTQTPSHQVTQMGQEVILRCVPISNHLYFYWYRQILGQKVEFLVSFYNNEISEKSEIFDDQFSVERPDGSNFTLKIRSTKLEDSAMYFCASSEDGGNNEQFFGPGTRLTVL.

The chain links TRBV29-1 to TRBJ1-2; a possible D gene is TRBD1 (6 bases). There are 14 residues in the CDR3. Looked up from germline, CDR1 is SQVTM and CDR2 is ANQGSEA. Deletions cut 7 bases from V and 2 bases from J, with 17 bases between. The CDR3 nucleotides read TGCAGCGCGACCTCCGGGACACCGAACTATGGCTACACCTTC. This sequence encodes CSATSGTPNYGYTF.